This note documents a single T cell receptor (beta chain) sequence. PCR primers comprised 60 Vbeta and 13 Jbeta primers. Profiling relied on immunoSEQ multiplex PCR, and the TCRdb table lists in-frame clones only, not all of them. There are approximately 240,000 clones in the sample; around 80% occur only once, and around 5.4% lies in the top ten. These data belong to a study of cytomegalovirus exposure and HLA in healthy donors. CDR1 and CDR2 from the germline V gene are GTSNPN and SVGIG (reference sequence). J was trimmed by 4 bases and V by 4 bases; bases with no gene match: 14. CDR3 length equals 17 residues.

The sequence derives from a woman aged 40 to 55 in good health and CMV-seropositive. This chain uses TRBV30 with TRBJ1-2, with 11 bases identical to TRBD1. Sample: PBMCs. This CDR3 reads CAWTQPGTGGFGYGYTF. The CDR3 DNA follows: TGTGCCTGGACCCAACCCGGGACAGGGGGTTTCGGCTATGGCTACACCTTC.